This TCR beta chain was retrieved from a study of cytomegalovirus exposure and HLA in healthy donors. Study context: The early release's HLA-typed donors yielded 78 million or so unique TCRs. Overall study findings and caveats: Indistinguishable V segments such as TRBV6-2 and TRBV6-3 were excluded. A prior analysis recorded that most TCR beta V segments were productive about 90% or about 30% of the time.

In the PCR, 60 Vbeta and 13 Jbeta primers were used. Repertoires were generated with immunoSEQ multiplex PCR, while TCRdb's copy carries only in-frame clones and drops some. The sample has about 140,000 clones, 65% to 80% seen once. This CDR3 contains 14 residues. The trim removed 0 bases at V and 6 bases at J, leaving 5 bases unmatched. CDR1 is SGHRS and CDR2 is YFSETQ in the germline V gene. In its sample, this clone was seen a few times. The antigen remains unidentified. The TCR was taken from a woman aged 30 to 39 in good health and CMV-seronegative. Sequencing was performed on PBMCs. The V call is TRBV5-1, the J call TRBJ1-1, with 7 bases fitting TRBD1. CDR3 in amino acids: CASSLGGTVAEAFF. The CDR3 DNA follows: TGCGCCAGCAGCTTGGGTGGGACAGTCGCTGAAGCTTTCTTT.